One and the same sample provided the 8 T cell receptor beta chains below, sequenced in a study of type 1 regulatory T cells. One entry per CDR3 protein results from TCRdb running MiXCR on the reads. This table has approximately 77,000 distinct CDR3 sequences, about a fifth appearing once. Findings and limits, study-wide: Compared with non-type 1 regulatory T cells, type 1 regulatory T cells showed a more restricted TCR repertoire.

These TCRs are of unknown antigen specificity. The sample consisted of cultured type 1 regulatory T (Tr1) cells, either the whole culture or a sorted fraction (not recorded which). Receptors originate from a human donor in good health.

This clonotype was seen ten or more times. The chain employs TRBV20-1 and TRBJ2-7; tentatively, D is TRBD1 or TRBD2 (5 bases each). The CDR3 spans 14 residues. Trimming took off 0 bases at V and 4 bases at J, with 13 bases between the two ends. CDR1 is DFQATT, CDR2 SNEGSKA, per germline (reference sequence). The CDR3 DNA reads as TGCAGTGCTAGAGACGGGACGGGAAAATACGAGCAGTACTTC. It specifies CSARDGTGKYEQYF.

J is TRBJ2-3 and V is TRBV5-1; the match to TRBD2 covers 8 bases. This CDR3 is 14 amino acids long. The trim removed 4 bases at V and 5 bases at J, leaving 6 bases unmatched. Looked up from germline, CDR1 is SGHRS and CDR2 is YFSETQ. CDR3 in DNA: TGCGCCAGCAGCCCGAGACTAGCGAGAGATACGCAGTATTTT. This codes for CASSPRLARDTQYF. Variable domain in full (rest from reference TRBV5-1 and TRBJ2-3): KAGVTQTPRYLIKTRGQQVTLSCSPISGHRSVSWYQQTPGQGLQFLFEYFSETQRNKGNFPGRFSGRQFSNSRSEMNVSTLELGDSALYLCASSPRLARDTQYFGPGTRLTVL.

At least ten counts were recorded for this clonotype. The chain couples TRBV12-3 or TRBV12-4 to TRBJ1-1; D is possibly TRBD1 (5 bases). V shed 3 bases and J shed 4 bases, with 9 bases lying between them. CDR3 length: 13 amino acids. The CDR3 sequence is CASSLIGTTEAFF. The CDR3 DNA reads as TGTGCCAGCAGTTTGATAGGGACCACTGAAGCTTTCTTT.

This clonotype was seen more than once but under ten times. V and J are TRBV7-2 and TRBJ2-7; 8 bases line up with TRBD1. This CDR3 is built from 13 residues. V was pared by 4 bases and J by 12 bases, with 11 bases of the junction left unmatched. Germline CDR1 is SGHTA and CDR2 is FQGNSA. The CDR3 spells CASSSGQGRKSYF. CDR3 sequence (DNA): TGTGCCAGCAGCTCCGGACAGGGACGAAAATCGTACTTC. The complete variable domain, with remaining parts taken from reference TRBV7-2 and TRBJ2-7, reads GAGVSQSPSNKVTEKGKDVELRCDPISGHTALYWYRQSLGQGLEFLIYFQGNSAPDKSGLPSDRFSAERTGGSVSTLTIQRTQQEDSAVYLCASSSGQGRKSYFGPGTRLTVT.

The chain couples TRBV5-6 to TRBJ2-4, with TRBD1 matching 7 bases. The V gene's germline CDR1 is SGHDT and CDR2 YYEEEE. This CDR3 region has 14 residues. V dropped 6 bases and J dropped 2; count of bases not matched to a gene: 5. Here the CDR3 DNA reads TGTGCCAGCAACAACAGGGGCCCCAAAAACATTCAGTACTTC. This codes for CASNNRGPKNIQYF.

The chain couples TRBV5-1 to TRBJ1-6; 7 bases fit TRBD1. V lost 4 bases to trimming and J lost 0 bases; unmatched junction nucleotides: 4. The CDR3 loop spans 16 amino acids. Looked up from germline, CDR1 is SGHRS and CDR2 is YFSETQ. Here the CDR3 DNA reads TGCGCCAGCAGCCCGGGACAGAGCTCCTATAATTCACCCCTCCACTTT. Protein: CASSPGQSSYNSPLHF.

This clonotype occurred a few times. The V call is TRBV6-1, the J call TRBJ1-5; a possible D gene is TRBD1 (5 bases). The CDR3 covers 14 residues. Germline CDR1 is MNHNS and CDR2 is SASEGT. V gave up 5 bases and J gave up 3 bases, with 11 bases separating them. The CDR3 DNA follows: TGTGCCAGCAGTCGGGACGGAAACAATCAGCCCCAGCATTTT. This encodes CASSRDGNNQPQHF.

This chain connects TRBV11-2 to TRBJ2-1; 7 bases are shared with TRBD2. V gave up 5 bases and J gave up 6 bases; unmatched junction bases: 4. The germline gives CDR1 SGHAT, CDR2 FQNNGV. The CDR3 contains 13 residues. The chain's CDR3 is CASSRGLFNEQFF. CDR3 in DNA: TGTGCCAGCAGCCGGGGACTATTCAATGAGCAGTTCTTC.